The TCR beta chain described here comes from a study of long-term antiretroviral therapy in people with HIV. General observations from the study: Across all time points, the repertoire was dominated by clones that expanded before ART. Documentation of ART adherence, viral resistance or therapy changes was absent. Repertoires in HIV (unlike those of controls) had narrower CDR3 length ranges.

It was version v3.0 of the immunoSEQ assay that was run at survey level. TCRdb's table, derived via immunoSEQ multiplex PCR, lists solely in-frame clones and lacks some. The data show fewer than 40,000 clones, with around 97% seen just once and around 3.1% held by the top ten. Germline assignment: CDR1 SGDLS and CDR2 YYNGEE. The CDR3 spans 15 residues. The V and J ends lost 0 bases and 3 bases respectively, with 10 bases between them. Worth noting for this clone: The target antigen is unknown.

Per individual, the PBMC samples numbered at least one pre-ART and at least two post-ART. The chain links TRBV9 to TRBJ2-1, with D unclear. Sequenced here: unsorted PBMCs, sampled 6.9 years after starting antiretroviral therapy. The TCR originated in a man aged 25-45 years with HIV. CDR3 region: CASSVEIISYNEQFF. CDR3 sequence (DNA): TGTGCCAGCAGCGTAGAAATTATCAGCTACAATGAGCAGTTCTTC.